The sample holds a few counts of the clone carrying this T cell receptor (beta chain). The antigen remains undetermined. This sample stems from a study of cytomegalovirus exposure and HLA in healthy donors. PCR primers comprised 60 Vbeta and 13 Jbeta primers. Sequencing used immunoSEQ multiplex PCR; TCRdb keeps in-frame clones, though not all of them. The sample yields roughly 200,000 clones, roughly 9.5% seen once. The V and J ends lost 6 bases and 4 bases respectively, with 16 bases between them. Germline CDR1 is MNHEY and CDR2 is SVGAGI. The CDR3 covers 14 residues. The study's findings and limits: Among immune exposure information, only CMV serostatus was available. Excluded: some indistinguishable V segments such as TRBV6-2 and TRBV6-3. By a later analysis, the bulk of CMV-associated TCR beta chains appeared HLA-restricted.

The clonotype comes from a woman aged 25 to 39 in good health and CMV-seropositive. The chain combines TRBV6-5 with TRBJ2-7; D possibly corresponds to TRBD1 (6 bases). Source material: PBMCs. The CDR3 coding sequence is TGTGCCAGCAGATTCGGGACGGGACAATACGAGCAGTACTTC. Translation gives CASRFGTGQYEQYF.